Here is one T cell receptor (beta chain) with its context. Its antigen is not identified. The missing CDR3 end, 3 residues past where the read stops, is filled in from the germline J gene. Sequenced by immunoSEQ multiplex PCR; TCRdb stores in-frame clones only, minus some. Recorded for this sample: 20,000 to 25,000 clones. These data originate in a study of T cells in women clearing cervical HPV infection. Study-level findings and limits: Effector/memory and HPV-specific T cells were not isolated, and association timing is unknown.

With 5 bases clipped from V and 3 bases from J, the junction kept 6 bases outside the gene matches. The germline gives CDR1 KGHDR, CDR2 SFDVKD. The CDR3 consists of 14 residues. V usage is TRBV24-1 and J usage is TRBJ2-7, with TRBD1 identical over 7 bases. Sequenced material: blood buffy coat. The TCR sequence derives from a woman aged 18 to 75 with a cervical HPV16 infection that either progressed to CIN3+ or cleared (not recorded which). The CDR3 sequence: CATSAGTDFYEQYF. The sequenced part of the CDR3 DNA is TGTGCCACCAGTGCCGGGACAGACTTCTACGAG.